One sample yielded the 20 T cell receptor beta chains listed below, sequenced in a study of OX40 agonist ivuxolimab in advanced cancers. Here immunoSEQ multiplex PCR was the method, and the copy in TCRdb shows in-frame clones only, minus some. In the table there are some 98,000 clones, roughly 84% of which are singletons. The sequences come from CD4+ or CD8+ T cells sorted from blood, collected in a trial of the OX40 agonist ivuxolimab. Receptors originate from an adult with an advanced solid tumor such as melanoma, head and neck, liver or kidney cancer.

The V and J genes are TRBV6-5 and TRBJ1-1, with 8 bases aligning to TRBD1. J was trimmed by 0 bases and V by 4 bases; bases with no gene match: 4. This CDR3 has 15 residues. Germline-derived CDR1 and CDR2 are MNHEY and SVGAGI. For the CDR3, the DNA is TGTGCCAGCAGTTCGCAGGGGGCCTTGAACACTGAAGCTTTCTTT. This codes for CASSSQGALNTEAFF.

J is TRBJ2-2 and V is TRBV21-1; the D call in the table, TRBD1, was not verified against the DNA. TRBV21-1 is classified as a pseudogene. The CDR3 is 18 residues long. The CDR3 coding sequence is TGTGCCAGCAGCAAGAGGGTTTGGGGGACAGAGAACACCGGGGAGCTGTTTTTT. It specifies CASSKRVWGTENTGELFF.

This sequence joins TRBV7-2 and TRBJ2-5, with a weak D call TRBD1 (5 bases). The DNA end lines up better with TRBJ2-7; the J call may be wrong. Germline CDR1 is SGHTA and CDR2 is FQGNSA. The CDR3 is 14 amino acids. Here the CDR3 reads CASSVARTHSEQYF. CDR3 nucleotide sequence: TGTGCCAGCAGCGTTGCCCGGACACACAGCGAGCAGTACTTC.

This chain uses TRBV20-1 with TRBJ1-2, with D possibly TRBD1 on 5 matching bases. V was trimmed by 3 bases and J by 8 bases, leaving 10 bases between them. Germline CDR1 is DFQATT and CDR2 is SNEGSKA (reference sequence). The CDR3 consists of 11 residues. As DNA, the CDR3 is TGCAGTGCTAGTGGGGACGCCGGCTACACCTTC. It encodes CSASGDAGYTF.

The chain carries TRBV4-2 and TRBJ2-6; D not resolved. Trimming pared 1 base from V and 0 bases from J, leaving 13 bases between. CDR1 and CDR2 (germline): LGHNA, YNFKEQ. The CDR3 runs to 18 residues. The CDR3 bases are TGTGCCAGCAGCCAAGTGGCAGGTGGGCCCTCTGGGGCCAACGTCCTGACTTTC. It yields the protein CASSQVAGGPSGANVLTF.

This clone was seen a few times. The V call is TRBV7-2, the J call TRBJ1-1, with 8 bases lining up with TRBD1. CDR3 length equals 15 residues. Germline V gives CDR1 SGHTA, CDR2 FQGNSA. The V gene end was trimmed by 5 bases and the J gene end by 0 bases; junction bases not matched to a gene: 5. The CDR3 DNA is TGTGCCAGCAGCCAAGGGGACAGGATGAACACTGAAGCTTTCTTT. Encoded protein: CASSQGDRMNTEAFF.

The chain links TRBV19 to TRBJ2-4; 7 nucleotides line up with TRBD2. V lost 7 bases to trimming and J lost 8 bases; unmatched junction nucleotides: 26. The V gene's germline CDR1 is LNHDA and CDR2 SQIVND (reference sequence). The CDR3 spans 19 residues. Here the CDR3 reads CASKTREGSSDSRRDIQYF. The CDR3 bases are TGTGCCAGTAAGACGAGGGAGGGGTCTAGCGATTCCAGAAGGGACATTCAGTACTTC.

The chain joins TRBV30 to TRBJ1-6; D is uncertain. Germline V gene sequence: CDR1 GTSNPN, CDR2 SVGIG (reference sequence). The CDR3 is 11 residues long. V lost 1 base to trimming and J lost 7 bases, with 2 bases between them. The CDR3 region is CAWSANSPLHF. CDR3 bases: TGTGCCTGGAGTGCGAATTCACCCCTCCACTTT.

The chain carries TRBV5-6 and TRBJ2-1; tentatively, D is TRBD1 (5 bases). Germline loops: CDR1 SGHDT, CDR2 YYEEEE. V was cut by 3 bases and J by 9 bases, with 19 bases left in between. There are 15 residues in the CDR3. The chain's CDR3 is CASSYLGQGRGEQFF. The CDR3, as DNA: TGTGCCAGCAGCTACTTGGGGCAGGGAAGAGGTGAGCAGTTCTTC.

This chain connects TRBV11-3 to TRBJ2-7; D uncertain. Germline-derived CDR1 and CDR2 are SGHNT and YENEEA. The CDR3 has 13 amino acids. V was cut by 1 base and J by 1 base, with 5 bases left in between. This chain's CDR3 is CASSLGGSYEQYF. The DNA of the CDR3 is TGTGCCAGCAGCTTAGGGGGTTCCTACGAGCAGTACTTC.

The chain uses TRBV21-1 and TRBJ2-3; the table's D call, TRBD1, was not checked against the DNA. TRBV21-1 is marked as a pseudogene. CDR3 length: 15 amino acids. CDR3 nucleotides: TGTGCCAGCAGCGGATCGACAGGGGGCGGAGATACGCAGTATTTT. Protein sequence: CASSGSTGGGDTQYF.

The chain employs TRBV5-4 and TRBJ2-1, with D possibly matching TRBD1 (5 bases). Germline V lookup: CDR1 SGHNT, CDR2 YYREEE (reference sequence). Trimming took 3 bases from V and 0 from J, leaving 10 bases between them. The CDR3 is made up of 15 amino acids. CDR3 sequence: CASSSMTASYNEQFF. The CDR3 DNA reads as TGTGCCAGCAGCTCGATGACAGCCTCCTACAATGAGCAGTTCTTC.

J is TRBJ1-1 and V is TRBV7-9; D remains unclear. There are 13 residues in the CDR3. Trimming removed 5 bases from V and 1 base from J, with 8 bases in between. Per the germline V gene, CDR1 is SEHNR and CDR2 is FQNEAQ (reference sequence). This chain's CDR3 is CASSPTKNTEAFF. As DNA, the CDR3 is TGTGCCAGCAGCCCAACGAAGAACACTGAAGCTTTCTTT.

The chain is built from TRBV4-3 and TRBJ1-2, with D possibly matching TRBD1 (6 bases). The germline V gene has CDR1 LGHNA and CDR2 YSLEER. This CDR3 region has 15 residues. Trimming took 3 bases from V and 0 from J, leaving 11 bases between them. CDR3 sequence (DNA): TGCGCCAGCAGCCATTCAGGACAGCCTAACTATGGCTACACCTTC. It translates to CASSHSGQPNYGYTF.

This chain links TRBV5-1 with TRBJ2-3; TRBD2 matches 9 bases. Germline-derived CDR1 and CDR2 are SGHRS and YFSETQ. J gave up 6 bases and V 2 bases, and 7 bases lay outside the gene matches. This CDR3 spans 15 amino acids. For the CDR3, the DNA is TGCGCCAGCAGCTTCCGCGGGGGGGCTGGGGATACGCAGTATTTT. Protein sequence: CASSFRGGAGDTQYF.

This clone was observed a single time. The V call is TRBV19, the J call TRBJ2-4, with D perhaps matching TRBD1 (6 bases). From germline, CDR1 is LNHDA and CDR2 SQIVND (reference sequence). Deletions cut 1 base from V and 4 bases from J, with 17 bases between. The CDR3 is 17 residues long. The CDR3 spells CASSIGPGRGLKNIQYF. CDR3 DNA sequence: TGTGCCAGTAGTATAGGCCCCGGCAGGGGTTTGAAAAACATTCAGTACTTC.

The V and J genes are TRBV9 and TRBJ2-1; 9 positions agree with TRBD2. Germline V gives CDR1 SGDLS, CDR2 YYNGEE. This CDR3 has 15 amino acids. V lost 0 bases, J lost 4 bases, and 2 bases stayed unmatched. The CDR3 DNA follows: TGTGCCAGCAGCGTAGGCGGGGGGGCGTACAATGAGCAGTTCTTC. This codes for CASSVGGGAYNEQFF. Together with reference TRBV9 and TRBJ2-1, the CDR3 gives the full variable domain: DSGVTQTPKHLITATGQRVTLRCSPRSGDLSVYWYQQSLDQGLQFLIQYYNGEERAKGNILERFSAQQFPDLHSELNLSSLELGDSALYFCASSVGGGAYNEQFFGPGTRLTVL.

The chain recombines TRBV5-1 with TRBJ2-6, with D possibly being TRBD1 (6 bases). Trimming removed 6 bases at V and 0 bases at J, with 10 bases between. The CDR3 has 15 residues. Germline V gene lookup returns CDR1 SGHRS and CDR2 YFSETQ. CDR3 sequence (DNA): TGCGCCAGCACGGACAGCTCCTCTGGGGCCAACGTCCTGACTTTC. As protein: CASTDSSSGANVLTF.

V and J are TRBV5-8 and TRBJ1-1, with no clear D. V lost 3 bases, J lost 0 bases, and 12 bases lay in between. In germline, CDR1 is SGHTS, CDR2 YDEGEE. The CDR3 contains 15 residues. In DNA, the CDR3 is TGTGCCAGCAGCTCTTATTCGGAGTTGAACACTGAAGCTTTCTTT. As protein: CASSSYSELNTEAFF. The whole variable domain, filled in from reference TRBV5-8 and TRBJ1-1, reads EAGVTQSPTHLIKTRGQQATLRCSPISGHTSVYWYQQALGLGLQFLLWYDEGEERNRGNFPPRFSGRQFPNYSSELNVNALELEDSALYLCASSSYSELNTEAFFGQGTRLTVV.

The chain carries TRBV7-6 and TRBJ2-3; the match to TRBD1 covers 8 bases. The CDR3 spans 15 residues. Germline V gene data show CDR1 as SGHVS and CDR2 as FNYEAQ. J gave up 4 bases and V 5 bases, and 8 bases lay outside the gene matches. Written as DNA, the CDR3 is TGTGCCAGCAGCCCGCGTCAGGGGGCGGCAGATACGCAGTATTTT. Translated, it gives CASSPRQGAADTQYF.